The 19 T cell receptor beta chains reported below all come from one sample, sequenced in a study of T cell repertoires in cytomegalovirus infection. TCRdb used MiXCR to reprocess the reads, holding one entry per CDR3 protein. The sample has under 850,000 distinct CDR3 sequences; about a third are singletons. Sequenced material: PBMCs. The receptor set was obtained from a human donor in good health (CMV status not recorded). Some clones in this sample may be carry-over from other donors' samples.

The count of this clonotype is one. The chain joins TRBV12-3 or TRBV12-4 to TRBJ1-5; D uncertain. The CDR3 runs 17 residues. Trimming pared 2 bases from V and 1 base from J, leaving 15 bases between. This CDR3 reads CASSLFPGEDSNQPQHF. The CDR3 region has the DNA TGTGCCAGCAGTTTATTCCCCGGAGAGGACAGCAATCAGCCCCAGCATTTT.

The rearrangement links TRBV4-1 to TRBJ1-2, with D unclear. The CDR3 spans 14 residues. Germline CDR1 is MGHRA and CDR2 is YSYEKL. V lost 4 bases to trimming and J lost 6 bases, with 15 bases between them. The CDR3 loop reads CASSPKVLRDGYTF. CDR3 sequence (DNA): TGCGCCAGCAGCCCCAAAGTTTTAAGGGATGGCTACACCTTC.

This clonotype was detected ten times or more. The chain is built from TRBV7-8 and TRBJ1-4, with D possibly being TRBD1 (5 bases). V lost 3 bases and J 5 bases, leaving 13 bases between the germline ends. CDR3 length: 15 residues. Germline-derived CDR1 and CDR2 are SGHVS and FQNEAQ. This CDR3 reads CASSFRDGRNEKLFF. The DNA for the CDR3 is TGTGCCAGCAGCTTTAGGGACGGACGAAATGAAAAACTGTTTTTT.

The chain has TRBV15 and TRBJ1-1, with a possible D match to TRBD1 (5 bases). Trimming left V 1 base short and J 3 bases short, with 12 bases between. This CDR3 spans 15 amino acids. Germline lookup yields CDR1 LNHNV and CDR2 YYDKDF (reference sequence). The CDR3 DNA reads TGTGCCACCAGCAGAGGGGCAGGGAAGGACACTGAAGCTTTCTTT. Its protein product is CATSRGAGKDTEAFF.

The table lists this clonotype with many counts. The chain couples TRBV28 to TRBJ1-5; D uncertain. CDR1 and CDR2 (germline): MDHEN, SYDVKM. Trimming took off 2 bases at V and 0 bases at J, with 8 bases between the two ends. This CDR3 region has 15 residues. In DNA, the CDR3 is TGTGCCAGCAGTTTAGTCGGCCTTAGCAATCAGCCCCAGCATTTT. It yields the protein CASSLVGLSNQPQHF. Drawing the rest from reference TRBV28 and TRBJ1-5, the complete variable domain is DVKVTQSSRYLVKRTGEKVFLECVQDMDHENMFWYRQDPGLGLRLIYFSYDVKMKEKGDIPEGYSVSREKKERFSLILESASTNQTSMYLCASSLVGLSNQPQHFGDGTRLSIL.

The chain has TRBV2 and TRBJ1-2, with a tentative D call TRBD1 (6 bases). Trimming removed 9 bases at V and 6 bases at J, with 11 bases between. This CDR3 region has 11 residues. Looked up from germline, CDR1 is SNHLY and CDR2 is FYNNEI. CDR3 protein: CASDRRNGYTF. In nucleotides, the CDR3 is TGTGCCAGTGACAGGCGCAATGGCTACACCTTC.

This clonotype was picked up a small number of times. The rearrangement uses TRBV6-6 and TRBJ1-3; no definite D call. Germline V gene lookup returns CDR1 MNHNY and CDR2 SVGAGI (reference sequence). Between the trimmed V and J ends, which lost 5 bases and 6 bases, there was a span of 5 bases. CDR3 length equals 11 residues. This CDR3 is CASSVENTIYF. The CDR3 DNA reads as TGTGCCAGCAGTGTCGAAAACACCATATATTTT.

This chain joins TRBV12-3 or TRBV12-4 and TRBJ2-7, with a weak D call TRBD2 (6 bases). The CDR3 length is 13 residues. Trimming left V 5 bases short and J 6 bases short, with 14 bases between. The CDR3 loop reads CASSPRGGGEQYF. In DNA form, the CDR3 reads TGTGCCAGCAGTCCCCGGGGAGGAGGCGAGCAGTACTTC.

The V gene is TRBV2, the J gene TRBJ1-5, with 8 bases that match TRBD1. V lost 5 bases to trimming and J lost 7 bases; unmatched junction nucleotides: 7. This CDR3 contains 14 residues. Germline values: CDR1 SNHLY, CDR2 FYNNEI. CDR3 DNA: TGTGCCAGCAGTTCAGGGGGCCTGAGGCAGCCCCAGCATTTT. Translated: CASSSGGLRQPQHF.

The table lists this clonotype with a few counts. The chain has TRBV15 and TRBJ2-5; tentatively, D is TRBD1 or TRBD2 (6 bases each). V gave up 6 bases and J gave up 1 base, with 9 bases separating them. Germline assignment: CDR1 LNHNV and CDR2 YYDKDF (reference sequence). The CDR3 runs 13 residues. CDR3 region: CATRPGAQETQYF. CDR3 DNA sequence: TGTGCCACCAGGCCGGGGGCCCAAGAGACCCAGTACTTC.

The chain combines TRBV20-1 with TRBJ2-7, with TRBD2 matching over 7 bases. CDR3 length: 15 amino acids. With 0 bases clipped from V and 6 bases from J, the junction kept 11 bases outside the gene matches. Germline V gives CDR1 DFQATT, CDR2 SNEGSKA (reference sequence). The CDR3 is CSARERRGRAFEQYF. The CDR3 nucleotides are TGCAGTGCTAGAGAGAGGAGAGGGAGGGCCTTCGAGCAGTACTTC.

The chain employs TRBV12-5 and TRBJ2-3; D possibly uses TRBD1 or TRBD2 (6 bases each). The CDR3 contains 16 residues. Germline V gene lookup returns CDR1 LGHNT and CDR2 FRNRAP. Trimming removed 1 base at V and 2 bases at J, with 13 bases between. The CDR3 DNA sequence: TGTGCTAGTGGTTTGGACCGAGGGGGGTTCACAGATACGCAGTATTTT. Translation gives CASGLDRGGFTDTQYF.

The chain is built from TRBV5-1 and TRBJ2-1; possible D gene TRBD1, 5 bases. This CDR3 is 14 amino acids long. V shed 4 bases and J shed 2 bases, with 10 bases lying between them. Germline lookup yields CDR1 SGHRS and CDR2 YFSETQ. CDR3 protein: CASSTPRAYNEQFF. DNA for the CDR3: TGCGCCAGCAGCACCCCCAGGGCCTACAATGAGCAGTTCTTC.

This clonotype was seen only a few times. The rearrangement joins TRBV4-1 to TRBJ1-3, with a tentative D call TRBD1 (6 bases). The CDR3 runs to 17 residues. Germline CDR1 and CDR2: MGHRA and YSYEKL. With 4 bases removed from V and 0 bases from J, the gap between germline ends came to 16 bases. CDR3 sequence: CASSPRGAGFSGNTIYF. DNA of the CDR3: TGCGCCAGCAGCCCGAGGGGGGCAGGATTCTCTGGAAACACCATATATTTT.

This clonotype was detected a few times. The chain links TRBV12-3 or TRBV12-4 to TRBJ1-1; D is unclear. This CDR3 contains 13 residues. Trimming removed 2 bases at V and 4 bases at J, with 8 bases between. Here the CDR3 DNA reads TGTGCCAGCAGTTTAAGGGCCACCACTGAAGCTTTCTTT. It is translated as CASSLRATTEAFF.

The table lists this clonotype with many counts. V gene TRBV4-2 combines with J gene TRBJ2-5; the D gene is possibly TRBD2 (6 bases). CDR1 and CDR2 (germline): LGHNA, YNFKEQ. The CDR3 is 17 amino acids. V was trimmed by 1 base and J by 5 bases, leaving 20 bases between them. CDR3 DNA: TGTGCCAGCAGCCAAGGCGAGTGGTTAGCGGTCCGGGAGACCCAGTACTTC. Translating it yields CASSQGEWLAVRETQYF.

The chain carries TRBV7-3 and TRBJ2-2; 7 bases are shared with TRBD1. Trimming cost V 3 bases and J 3 bases; bases outside gene matches: 13. The CDR3 loop spans 18 amino acids. Germline values: CDR1 SGHTA, CDR2 FQGTGA. The CDR3 sequence is CASSFPKDDRDDTGELFF. The CDR3 coding sequence is TGTGCCAGCAGCTTCCCAAAAGACGACAGGGATGACACCGGGGAGCTGTTTTTT.

The chain uses TRBV6-2 or TRBV6-3 and TRBJ2-5, with 15 positions matching TRBD2. CDR1 is MNHEY, CDR2 SVGEGT, per germline. With V trimmed by 5 bases and J by 2 bases, 9 bases remained unmatched. The CDR3 has 18 residues. As DNA, the CDR3 is TGTGCCAGCAGTCCCCGAGGAGGACTAGCGGGGGGGCAAGAGACCCAGTACTTC. Translating gives CASSPRGGLAGGQETQYF.

This clonotype was recorded a few times. The rearrangement joins TRBV6-5 to TRBJ2-2; the match to TRBD2 covers 7 bases. CDR1 is MNHEY and CDR2 is SVGAGI in the germline V gene. The ends lost 6 bases at V and 2 bases at J; junction bases unmatched: 3. The CDR3 runs to 14 residues. The CDR3 sequence is CASRRLANTGELFF. DNA of the CDR3: TGTGCCAGCAGGCGACTAGCAAACACCGGGGAGCTGTTTTTT.